This TCR beta chain was observed in a study of cytomegalovirus exposure and HLA in healthy donors. As for the study in general: The Caucasian-associated ancestry cluster contained about 80% of the approximately 420 genotyped donors. Study-level results: Later work found most CMV-associated TCR beta chains apparently HLA-restricted.

The PCR contained 60 Vbeta and 13 Jbeta primers. Profiling relied on immunoSEQ multiplex PCR, and the TCRdb table lists in-frame clones only, not all of them. The sample includes 60,000 to 70,000 clones, roughly 74% of them seen just once. Germline V CDR1 and CDR2: GTSNPN, SVGIG (reference sequence). The CDR3 is made up of 12 amino acids. V was pared by 5 bases and J by 0 bases, with 7 bases between. A remark on this clone: Its target is unknown.

This sequence originates from a man aged 18 to 30 in good health and CMV-seropositive. The chain joins TRBV30 to TRBJ1-2; D unclear. The sequenced sample consisted of PBMCs. CDR3 coding DNA: TGTGCCTGGGACATCGCTAACTATGGCTACACCTTC. Its translation: CAWDIANYGYTF.